One sample yielded the 8 T cell receptor beta chains listed below, sequenced in a study of T cells in localized non-small cell lung cancer (dated by TCRdb to about 2020). Library preparation was by the immunoSEQ multiplex PCR assay. Entries here come from immuneACCESS through TCRdb and include only in-frame sequences with V and J called. Some clones fail to appear in such tables; in the studies checked, an unresolved V gene covers under half of the shortfall, and the cause of the remainder is unknown. This sample holds about 41,000 clones; approximately 86% were observed only once. The top ten clones comprise around 7% of the sample. Source: peripheral blood, taken before any cancer treatment. These receptors all come from a woman aged 18 to 55 with stage III lung adenocarcinoma.

The gene calls are TRBV9 and TRBJ1-4; D is ambiguous. Trimming left V 0 bases short and J 2 bases short, with 8 bases between. The CDR3 is 15 residues long. The germline V gene has CDR1 SGDLS and CDR2 YYNGEE. The CDR3 DNA sequence: TGTGCCAGCAGCGTAGACTCGGGGACTAATGAAAAACTGTTTTTT. Translation: CASSVDSGTNEKLFF.

The V gene is TRBV6-6, the J gene TRBJ1-1; possible D gene TRBD1, 5 bases. Trimming pared 6 bases from V and 1 base from J, leaving 12 bases between. The CDR3 sequence is 14 residues long. CDR1 and CDR2 from the germline V gene are MNHNY and SVGAGI (reference sequence). CDR3 loop: CASRPLTGNTEAFF. CDR3 sequence (DNA): TGTGCCAGCAGACCCCTTACAGGGAACACTGAAGCTTTCTTT.

The chain employs TRBV25-1 and TRBJ1-3, with D possibly TRBD1 on 5 matching bases. Germline V CDR1 and CDR2: MGHDK, SYGVNS. The ends were cut back, 4 bases at V and 2 bases at J, with 15 bases in the middle. The CDR3 extends over 16 amino acids. CDR3 DNA: TGTGCCAGCAGTGGTGGGGGTCGACTGCCTGGAAACACCATATATTTT. Protein sequence: CASSGGGRLPGNTIYF.

The chain has TRBV25-1 and TRBJ1-3; TRBD1 might be the D (5 bases). CDR1 and CDR2 (germline): MGHDK, SYGVNS. This CDR3 region has 15 residues. The ends were cut back, 4 bases at V and 2 bases at J, with 12 bases in the middle. This chain's CDR3 is CASSGPPGAGNTIYF. As DNA, the CDR3 is TGTGCCAGCAGTGGACCCCCGGGGGCTGGAAACACCATATATTTT.

Here the CDR3 DNA reads TGTGCCAGCAGGACAGGGTCTTTCAACGAGCAGTACTTC. It is translated as CASRTGSFNEQYF. The rearrangement uses TRBV6-5 and TRBJ2-7; 7 nucleotides line up with TRBD1. Trimming took 6 bases from V and 5 from J; bases not matched to a gene: 7. The CDR3 totals 13 residues. CDR1 and CDR2 from the germline V gene are MNHEY and SVGAGI.

This sequence joins TRBV19 and TRBJ2-2; D may be TRBD1 or TRBD2 (5 bases each). Germline CDR1 reads LNHDA; CDR2 reads SQIVND (reference sequence). With 6 bases removed from V and 5 bases from J, the gap between germline ends came to 16 bases. The CDR3 runs to 15 residues. DNA for the CDR3: TGTGCCAGTAGGTGGAGATTCGGGGCGACCGGGGAGCTGTTTTTT. Its translation is CASRWRFGATGELFF.

This clone was detected only a few times. The chain is built from TRBV6-5 and TRBJ2-3; 15 positions agree with TRBD2. Germline V lookup: CDR1 MNHEY, CDR2 SVGAGI. Germline trimming cut 6 bases from V and 6 bases from J; bases unmatched to any gene: 4. CDR3 length equals 15 residues. The CDR3 is CASRGLAGGRDTQYF. The CDR3 DNA reads TGTGCCAGCAGGGGACTAGCGGGGGGCAGGGATACGCAGTATTTT.

The V gene is TRBV5-1, the J gene TRBJ1-1; TRBD1 agrees at 7 bases. The CDR3 spans 13 residues. J gave up 5 bases and V 9 bases, and 10 bases lay outside the gene matches. Germline-derived CDR1 and CDR2 are SGHRS and YFSETQ. CDR3 in amino acids: CATQQGEGTEAFF. In DNA, the CDR3 is TGCGCCACACAGCAGGGGGAAGGGACTGAAGCTTTCTTT.